This T cell receptor (beta chain) emerged from a study of blood T cell repertoires in COVID-19 (dated by TCRdb to 2019 to 2021). At the level of the whole study: Samples from collaborators originated in the United States, Italy and Spain and spanned both the acute and convalescent phases of COVID-19. The prospective study material was composed of cDNA or gDNA derived from T cells, B-cell-depleted T cells, or PBMCs. Subjects who had been exposed to COVID-19, were actively infected with it, or had recovered from it provided the deeply sampled blood TCRbeta repertoires that made up the dataset. A freely available public database, intended as a resource for researchers studying the immune response to SARS-CoV-2, is where the repertoires were released. The samples were drawn from two sources: the first 160 participants of the ongoing ImmuneRACE study, and over 1,000 subjects contributed by 6 global collaborators. Nearly every sample came with metadata listing a de-identified subject ID, COVID-19 status, age in years and sex. Where HLA class I and class II types were available, the types were taken from metadata supplied by the sample provider, not from assay-based typing. General conclusions and limits of the study: The quantity of clinical and demographic metadata differed by source and by participant and was supplied without curation.

As regards this clone: This clone's antigen is unknown. Base qualities are not recorded, but no much larger clone differs from it by a single base.

TCRbeta CDR3 regions were amplified from genomic DNA by means of the immunoSEQ Assay, a bias-controlled multiplex PCR. The authors processed their data as follows. Nucleated cell counts per sample were estimated from amplification of reference gene primers within the assay. To quantify the absolute abundance of each unique TCRbeta CDR3 rearrangement, sequence reads were collapsed and filtered. For each sample, productive Simpson clonality was calculated as the square root of Simpson's diversity index across productive rearrangements. Imported from immuneACCESS, the table was reduced by TCRdb to in-frame sequences with V and J called. These copies leave out some clones; in studies compared against another copy, an unresolved V gene accounts for under half, and the cause of the remainder is not known. V and J calls and clone size are those listed in that table; D and trimming were worked out from the DNA. This sample lists 150,000 to 200,000 clones; more than 75% were detected once. The ten largest clones represent approximately 3.5% of the sample.

A distance of 14 bases separates the germline ends of V and J, which lose 2 bases and 3 bases respectively. CDR1 is given as MNHNS and CDR2 as SASEGT, both from the germline V gene. Including cysteine and phenylalanine, the CDR3 has 16 amino acids. Only the CDR3 portion is preserved as DNA: 48 bases, with reading frame beginning at the first base. Collaborating institutions collected whole blood in K2EDTA tubes following their own protocols. For TCRbeta analysis, collaborators shipped samples in one of three forms: frozen whole blood, isolated PBMCs, or DNA extracted from either of those sample types.

The source is an older man with acute or convalescent COVID-19. The chain joins TRBV6-1 to TRBJ2-1; a tentative D call is TRBD1 (5 bases match). What was sequenced was peripheral blood. The bases are TGTGCCAGCAGTGAATGGGGCAGGGTGATCTACAATGAGCAGTTCTTC. This translates into CASSEWGRVIYNEQFF.